The T cell receptor (beta chain) under discussion was sequenced for a study of regulatory T cells in long-lasting Graves disease. Looked up from germline, CDR1 is LGHNA and CDR2 is YSLEER. V was shortened by 0 bases and J by 1 base, with 9 bases between the two germline ends. The CDR3 runs 15 residues. This clonotype came up many times. This sample's time point: newly diagnosed GD, antithyroid drugs for less than 3 months. Extracted RNA from PBMCs served as the source of the TCR library. Investigators report Graves' disease was diagnosed under American Thyroid Association guidelines. Investigators prepared the TCR beta libraries by applying iRepertoire HTBI primers and Arm-PCR of CDR3 regions. From the multiplex PCR reads, TCRdb called clonotypes with MiXCR, one entry per CDR3 protein. Of 350,000 to 400,000 distinct CDR3 sequences in the sample, around 16% were seen once.

The source material was peripheral blood mononuclear cells (PBMCs), sampled at new diagnosis, from a patient treated with antithyroid drugs. V gene TRBV4-3 combines with J gene TRBJ1-1; D unresolved. The TCR originated in a female donor with Graves disease. CDR3 DNA sequence: TGCGCCAGCAGCCAAGATCGGCCAGGGAACACTGAAGCTTTCTTT. The encoded protein is CASSQDRPGNTEAFF.